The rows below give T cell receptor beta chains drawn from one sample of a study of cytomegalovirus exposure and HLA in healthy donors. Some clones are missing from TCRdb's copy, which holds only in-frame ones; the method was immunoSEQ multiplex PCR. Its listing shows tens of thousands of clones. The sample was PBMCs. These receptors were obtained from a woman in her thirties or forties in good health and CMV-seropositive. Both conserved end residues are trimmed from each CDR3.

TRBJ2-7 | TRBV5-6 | ASSLSGTSGKEQY
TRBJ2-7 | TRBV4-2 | ASSQEGALAGGSYEQY
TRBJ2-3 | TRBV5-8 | ASSLERLAVDTQY
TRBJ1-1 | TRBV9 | ASSFGQGNTEAF
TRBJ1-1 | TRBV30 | AWSLGHIEAF
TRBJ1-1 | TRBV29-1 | SAVGQANTEAF
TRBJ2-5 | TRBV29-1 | SVGIGLRGETQY
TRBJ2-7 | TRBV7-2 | ASSSAGTATYEQY
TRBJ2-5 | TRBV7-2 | ASSVRLVGGETQY
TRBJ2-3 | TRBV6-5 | ASSSPSRKADTQY
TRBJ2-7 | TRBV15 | ATSREAGYEQY
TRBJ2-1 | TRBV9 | ASSVGSSYNEQF
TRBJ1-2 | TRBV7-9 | ASSWDSQGSYT
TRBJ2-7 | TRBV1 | TSSRFQGDEQY
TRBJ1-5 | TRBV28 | ASSFITGAQPQH
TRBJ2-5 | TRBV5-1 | ASSFGQAGETQY
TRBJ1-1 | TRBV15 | ATSRGQAATEAF
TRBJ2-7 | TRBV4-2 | ASSQGLAGSYEQY
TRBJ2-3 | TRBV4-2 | ASSQDNGISTDTQY
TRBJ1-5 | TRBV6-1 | ATRDSPSQPQH
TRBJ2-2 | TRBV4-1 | ASRAGHSNTGELF
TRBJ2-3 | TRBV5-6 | ASSLSSSGDTQY